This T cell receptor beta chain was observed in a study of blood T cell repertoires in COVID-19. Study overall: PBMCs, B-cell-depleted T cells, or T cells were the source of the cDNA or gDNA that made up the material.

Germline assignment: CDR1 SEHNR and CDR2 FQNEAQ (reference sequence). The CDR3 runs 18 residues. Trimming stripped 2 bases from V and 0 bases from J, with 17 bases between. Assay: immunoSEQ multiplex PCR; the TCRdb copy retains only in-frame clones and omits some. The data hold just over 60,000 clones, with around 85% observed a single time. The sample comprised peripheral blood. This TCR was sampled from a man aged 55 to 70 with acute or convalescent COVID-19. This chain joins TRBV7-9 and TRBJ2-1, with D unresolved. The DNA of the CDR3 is TGTGCCAGCAGCTTAACGGTTCGGGTTCAGAGCTCCTACAATGAGCAGTTCTTC. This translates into CASSLTVRVQSSYNEQFF.